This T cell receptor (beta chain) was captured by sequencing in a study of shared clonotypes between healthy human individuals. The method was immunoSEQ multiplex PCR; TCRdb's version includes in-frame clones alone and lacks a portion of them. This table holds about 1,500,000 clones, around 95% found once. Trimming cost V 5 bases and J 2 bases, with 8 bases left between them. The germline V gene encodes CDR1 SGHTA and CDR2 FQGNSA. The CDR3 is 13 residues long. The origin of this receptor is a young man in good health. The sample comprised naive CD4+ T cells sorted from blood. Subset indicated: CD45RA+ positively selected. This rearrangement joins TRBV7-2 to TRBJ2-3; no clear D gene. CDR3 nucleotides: TGTGCCAGCAGCCAAAACCCCACAGATACGCAGTATTTT. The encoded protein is CASSQNPTDTQYF.